A selection of T cell receptor beta chains follows, all from one sample in a study of molecular identifiers for immune sequencing clone quantification. MiXCR was run by TCRdb on the PCR reads, yielding one entry per CDR3 protein. Here the sample spans 45,000 to 55,000 distinct CDR3 sequences, approximately 40% being singletons. Material for sequencing was naive CD8+ T cells from blood, with Jurkat cell RNA spiked in. The receptor source for this set is a human donor in good health. Some libraries in this study had Jurkat cell RNA spiked in. The CDR3 runs from the conserved cysteine through the conserved F or W. Each record gives: J gene, D gene, V gene, clone size, CDR3 DNA, CDR3 protein. The D gene is left open where the match is weak. Size is omitted from some rows. Given values are once, few, many or a class for expanded clones.

j_gene: TRBJ1-5; d_gene: -; v_gene: TRBV6-2/TRBV6-3; abundance: medium-sized; CDR3nt: TGTGCCAGCAAGGACCATAGCAATCAGCCCCAGCATTTT; CDR3aa: CASKDHSNQPQHF
j_gene: TRBJ1-1; d_gene: -; v_gene: TRBV7-8; abundance: many; CDR3nt: TGTGCCAGCAGCTTCGAGGGGTCTTACACTGAAGCTTTCTTT; CDR3aa: CASSFEGSYTEAFF
j_gene: TRBJ1-6; d_gene: -; v_gene: TRBV28; abundance: many; CDR3nt: TGTGCCAGCAGTCCGCCCGCATCACCCCTCCACTTT; CDR3aa: CASSPPASPLHF
j_gene: TRBJ1-2; d_gene: TRBD1; v_gene: TRBV7-9; abundance: once; CDR3nt: TGTGCCAGCAGCTCAACGAGGGGGCATGAACAGGGAGCTAACTATGGCTACACCTTC; CDR3aa: CASSSTRGHEQGANYGYTF
j_gene: TRBJ1-4; d_gene: -; v_gene: TRBV5-5; abundance: many; CDR3nt: TGTGCCAGCAGCCCGGGCTCGGCCCCTAATGAAAAACTGTTTTTT; CDR3aa: CASSPGSAPNEKLFF
j_gene: TRBJ1-5; d_gene: -; v_gene: TRBV15; abundance: few; CDR3nt: TGTGCCACCAGCAGACTACTGAATCAGCCCCAGCATTTT; CDR3aa: CATSRLLNQPQHF
j_gene: TRBJ2-7; d_gene: -; v_gene: TRBV6-6; abundance: many; CDR3nt: TGTGCCAGCACGTTACACGGACGGTGGGGGACCTACGAGCAGTACTTC; CDR3aa: CASTLHGRWGTYEQYF
j_gene: TRBJ1-5; d_gene: -; v_gene: TRBV4-3; abundance: many; CDR3nt: TGCGCCAGCAGCCGAGAAACAGGGAGCCCCCAGCATTTT; CDR3aa: CASSRETGSPQHF
j_gene: TRBJ2-1; d_gene: TRBD2; v_gene: TRBV19; abundance: many; CDR3nt: TGTGCCACCGGACTAGATCATAGAGGTGAGCAGTTCTTC; CDR3aa: CATGLDHRGEQFF
j_gene: TRBJ2-1; d_gene: -; v_gene: TRBV21-1; abundance: -; CDR3nt: TGTGCCAGCGACCGGGACAGAGTAAGCCAGCGGGAAAACAATGAGCAGTTCTTC; CDR3aa: CASDRDRVSQRENNEQFF
j_gene: TRBJ2-7; d_gene: -; v_gene: TRBV27; abundance: -; CDR3nt: TGTGCCAGCGCCGGACCGTCAAGCTCCTACGAGCAGTACTTC; CDR3aa: CASAGPSSSYEQYF
j_gene: TRBJ2-5; d_gene: -; v_gene: TRBV28; abundance: many; CDR3nt: TGTGCCAGCAGTTTTGGAGGGGCCCAGTACTTC; CDR3aa: CASSFGGAQYF
j_gene: TRBJ1-2; d_gene: -; v_gene: TRBV2; abundance: -; CDR3nt: TGTGCCAGCAGTGGGGTGGGGGGCGCTGGCTACACCTTC; CDR3aa: CASSGVGGAGYTF
j_gene: TRBJ2-5; d_gene: -; v_gene: TRBV12-3/TRBV12-4; abundance: many; CDR3nt: TGTGCCAGCAGTTTGCCCGGGAGACAAGAGACCCAGTACTTC; CDR3aa: CASSLPGRQETQYF
j_gene: TRBJ2-3; d_gene: TRBD2; v_gene: TRBV25-1; abundance: many; CDR3nt: TGTGCCAGCAGCGATACAGCGGGACCTCGCACAGATACGCAGTATTTT; CDR3aa: CASSDTAGPRTDTQYF
j_gene: TRBJ2-5; d_gene: TRBD1; v_gene: TRBV9; abundance: -; CDR3nt: TGTGTCAGCAGCCCCGGGACAGAAGAGACCCAGTACTTC; CDR3aa: CVSSPGTEETQYF